The 22 T cell receptor beta chains below come from one sample, sequenced in a study of cytomegalovirus exposure and HLA in healthy donors. Sequencing was performed with immunoSEQ multiplex PCR; in TCRdb, only in-frame clones are kept and a portion is missing. The sample yields 250,000 to 350,000 clones, approximately 86% seen once. Sequenced material: PBMCs. Receptors were obtained from a woman aged 25 to 45 in good health and CMV-seropositive.

V usage is TRBV27 and J usage is TRBJ2-7; 10 bases align to TRBD2. This CDR3 spans 16 amino acids. The J segment lost 2 bases and the V segment lost 2 bases, leaving 6 bases of the junction unmatched. Germline CDR1 MNHEY, CDR2 SMNVEV (reference sequence). The CDR3 DNA reads TGTGCCAGCAGTTTAACCGGGACTAGCGTCCCCTACGAGCAGTACTTC. It encodes CASSLTGTSVPYEQYF.

The chain couples TRBV6-9 to TRBJ2-6; no firm D call. This CDR3 comprises 19 residues. The germline CDR1 and CDR2 sequences are MNHGY and SVAAGI. Trimming cost V 0 bases and J 0 bases, with 15 bases left between them. The CDR3 DNA is TGTGCCAGCAGTTATTCGAGCCCTCCTCCTTTCTCTGGGGCCAACGTCCTGACTTTC. Translation: CASSYSSPPPFSGANVLTF.

This chain connects TRBV28 to TRBJ2-1, with 12 bases lining up with TRBD2. J gave up 5 bases and V 2 bases, and 4 bases lay outside the gene matches. The germline gives CDR1 MDHEN, CDR2 SYDVKM. The CDR3 totals 16 residues. The CDR3 loop reads CASSLLAGGPDNEQFF. The CDR3 nucleotides are TGTGCCAGCAGTTTACTAGCGGGAGGGCCAGACAATGAGCAGTTCTTC. Full variable domain (missing parts from reference TRBV28 and TRBJ2-1): DVKVTQSSRYLVKRTGEKVFLECVQDMDHENMFWYRQDPGLGLRLIYFSYDVKMKEKGDIPEGYSVSREKKERFSLILESASTNQTSMYLCASSLLAGGPDNEQFFGPGTRLTVL.

The CDR3 region is CASSYSRAANYGYTF. CDR3 bases: TGTGCCAGCAGTTACTCGAGGGCAGCTAACTATGGCTACACCTTC. This chain links TRBV6-6 with TRBJ1-2; D unresolved. CDR3 length: 15 amino acids. Looked up from germline, CDR1 is MNHNY and CDR2 is SVGAGI (reference sequence). The V gene lost 0 bases and the J gene lost 0 bases, with 8 bases spanning the gap.

The chain recombines TRBV6-5 with TRBJ2-5; TRBD1 matches 9 bases. Germline loops: CDR1 MNHEY, CDR2 SVGAGI. The CDR3 sequence is 14 residues long. The V segment lost 6 bases and the J segment 1 base; nucleotides outside the gene matches: 3. CDR3 sequence (DNA): TGTGCCAGCAGACAGGACAGGGGCCAAGAGACCCAGTACTTC. It translates to CASRQDRGQETQYF.

The chain has TRBV2 and TRBJ2-3, with 7 bases that match TRBD1. The CDR3 has 16 residues. Germline V gives CDR1 SNHLY, CDR2 FYNNEI. The V and J ends lost 6 bases and 1 base, in that order; junction bases with no gene match: 10. The CDR3, as DNA: TGTGCCAGCAGAGGCAATCCGGGACAGCGCACAGATACGCAGTATTTT. Residues: CASRGNPGQRTDTQYF.

The chain links TRBV2 to TRBJ2-2; D is perhaps TRBD1 (6 bases). V shed 3 bases and J shed 1 base, with 12 bases lying between them. Germline CDR1 SNHLY, CDR2 FYNNEI. The length of the CDR3 is 16 residues. The CDR3 DNA is TGTGCCAGCAGTGATTTTAGGGACATGAACACCGGGGAGCTGTTTTTT. It codes for CASSDFRDMNTGELFF. Full variable domain (missing parts from reference TRBV2 and TRBJ2-2): EPEVTQTPSHQVTQMGQEVILRCVPISNHLYFYWYRQILGQKVEFLVSFYNNEISEKSEIFDDQFSVERPDGSNFTLKIRSTKLEDSAMYFCASSDFRDMNTGELFFGEGSRLTVL.

This clone was detected only once. This chain joins TRBV7-9 and TRBJ2-7; D might be TRBD1 (5 bases). Germline V gene sequence: CDR1 SEHNR, CDR2 FQNEAQ (reference sequence). This CDR3 has 16 amino acids. Trimming pared 5 bases from V and 0 bases from J, leaving 17 bases between. CDR3 nucleotides: TGTGCCAGCAGCAATAAGGGGCAGGGTATCTCCTACGAGCAGTACTTC. This gives the protein CASSNKGQGISYEQYF.

The rearrangement uses TRBV28 and TRBJ1-1; possibly TRBD1 for D (6 bases). The CDR3 is 15 amino acids. V was clipped by 4 bases and J by 3 bases, with 15 bases between them. Germline lookup yields CDR1 MDHEN and CDR2 SYDVKM. The CDR3 region has the DNA TGTGCCAGCAGTTCGCCCCCAAGGGGGGACACTGAAGCTTTCTTT. Translation gives CASSSPPRGDTEAFF.

The rearrangement uses TRBV4-1 and TRBJ1-3, with D possibly matching TRBD1 (5 bases). Germline V CDR1 and CDR2: MGHRA, YSYEKL. With 2 bases removed from V and 3 bases from J, the gap between germline ends came to 14 bases. The CDR3 has 16 residues. CDR3 in DNA: TGCGCCAGCAGCCAACCTAGCGACAGTGGTGGAAACACCATATATTTT. As protein: CASSQPSDSGGNTIYF.

This chain links TRBV4-1 with TRBJ2-7, with D maybe TRBD1 (6 bases). This CDR3 has 17 amino acids. Trimming removed 0 bases at V and 6 bases at J, with 21 bases between. Germline loops: CDR1 MGHRA, CDR2 YSYEKL. CDR3 coding DNA: TGCGCCAGCAGCCAAGAACAGGGTTCTACGGTCCTCTCCGAGCAGTACTTC. This encodes CASSQEQGSTVLSEQYF.

V usage is TRBV6-5 and J usage is TRBJ2-3, with D unclear. CDR1 and CDR2 from the germline V gene are MNHEY and SVGAGI. Trimming took 4 bases from V and 0 from J, leaving 11 bases between them. This CDR3 region has 15 residues. The CDR3: CASSWGRASTDTQYF. The CDR3 bases are TGTGCCAGCAGTTGGGGAAGAGCTAGCACAGATACGCAGTATTTT.

The V call is TRBV29-1, the J call TRBJ1-1; D not resolved. The germline CDR1 and CDR2 sequences are SQVTM and ANQGSEA. CDR3 length: 15 amino acids. V dropped 0 bases and J dropped 3 bases, with 14 bases sitting between them. CDR3 in DNA: TGCAGCGTTGAAGATCCCGGGCGGTGGGACACTGAAGCTTTCTTT. Translation gives CSVEDPGRWDTEAFF.

V gene TRBV27 combines with J gene TRBJ2-7; D assignment may be TRBD1 or TRBD2 (6 bases each). The CDR3 is made up of 15 amino acids. Trimming shortened V by 2 bases and J by 0 bases, and 11 bases separated the two germline ends. Germline-derived CDR1 and CDR2 are MNHEY and SMNVEV (reference sequence). The CDR3 loop is CASSLGTGASYEQYF. DNA for the CDR3: TGTGCCAGCAGTTTAGGCACGGGGGCCTCCTACGAGCAGTACTTC.

This clone was detected many times. V gene TRBV11-1 combines with J gene TRBJ2-7; unclear D gene. Germline CDR1 is SGHAT and CDR2 is FQDESV (reference sequence). With 5 bases removed from V and 0 bases from J, the gap between germline ends came to 23 bases. The CDR3 runs to 18 residues. The CDR3 loop is CASSPRPVDVGSSYEQYF. The DNA for the CDR3 is TGTGCCAGCAGCCCCAGACCCGTAGATGTCGGCAGCTCCTACGAGCAGTACTTC.

This rearrangement joins TRBV2 to TRBJ1-1; 7 nucleotides agree with TRBD1. This CDR3 spans 13 amino acids. Unmatched junction bases numbered 2, after V lost 6 bases and J lost 1 base. CDR1 and CDR2 from the germline V gene are SNHLY and FYNNEI. Written as DNA, the CDR3 is TGTGCCAGCAGAACAGGGGCGAACACTGAAGCTTTCTTT. It is translated as CASRTGANTEAFF.

The V call is TRBV29-1, the J call TRBJ1-1; D is undetermined. Per the germline V gene, CDR1 is SQVTM and CDR2 is ANQGSEA. The germline V and J ends were trimmed by 4 bases and 1 base, with 13 bases remaining between them. The CDR3 length is 14 residues. DNA of the CDR3: TGCAGCGTTGTTTTAAGGCTGGCGAACACTGAAGCTTTCTTT. Translation: CSVVLRLANTEAFF.

J is TRBJ2-7 and V is TRBV5-5; 10 positions agree with TRBD1. The germline gives CDR1 SGHKS, CDR2 YYEKEE (reference sequence). The V and J ends lost 4 bases and 3 bases, in that order; junction bases with no gene match: 4. This CDR3 contains 14 residues. The chain's CDR3 is CASSGTGVLYEQYF. The CDR3 coding sequence is TGTGCCAGCAGCGGGACAGGGGTACTCTACGAGCAGTACTTC.

The chain links TRBV5-1 to TRBJ2-1, with D uncertain. Germline lookup yields CDR1 SGHRS and CDR2 YFSETQ. The CDR3 totals 13 residues. Trimming took 3 bases from V and 7 from J, leaving 11 bases between them. Here the CDR3 reads CASSSPPENEQFF. The CDR3 DNA reads TGCGCCAGCAGCTCCCCCCCAGAGAATGAGCAGTTCTTC.

V is TRBV19 and J is TRBJ1-1; maybe TRBD1 (6 bases). This CDR3 has 15 residues. The germline CDR1 and CDR2 sequences are LNHDA and SQIVND (reference sequence). V gave up 5 bases and J gave up 4 bases, with 17 bases separating them. Written as DNA, the CDR3 is TGTGCCAGTAGTCTTAGGACAGTCAGACGCACTGAAGCTTTCTTT. It is translated as CASSLRTVRRTEAFF. Looking up the rest from reference TRBV19 and TRBJ1-1 gives the full variable domain: DGGITQSPKYLFRKEGQNVTLSCEQNLNHDAMYWYRQDPGQGLRLIYYSQIVNDFQKGDIAEGYSVSREKKESFPLTVTSAQKNPTAFYLCASSLRTVRRTEAFFGQGTRLTVV.

This clone was observed a handful of times. This sequence joins TRBV6-6 and TRBJ1-2, with D tentatively TRBD1 (5 bases). CDR1 and CDR2 (germline): MNHNY, SVGAGI (reference sequence). Trimming took off 5 bases at V and 0 bases at J, with 16 bases between the two ends. The CDR3 consists of 16 residues. Here the CDR3 DNA reads TGTGCCAGCAGTACAAGTGCAGGGCCCTCTAACTATGGCTACACCTTC. Its translation: CASSTSAGPSNYGYTF.

This clone occurred once. The CDR3 DNA reads TGTGCCAGCTCACCAGACAGCCAAGGGGGCTATGGCTACACCTTC. Translating gives CASSPDSQGGYGYTF. The genes are TRBV18 and TRBJ1-2; D is perhaps TRBD1 (6 bases). V gave up 2 bases and J gave up 4 bases, with 14 bases separating them. Germline values: CDR1 KGHSH, CDR2 LQKENI. This CDR3 is built from 15 residues.